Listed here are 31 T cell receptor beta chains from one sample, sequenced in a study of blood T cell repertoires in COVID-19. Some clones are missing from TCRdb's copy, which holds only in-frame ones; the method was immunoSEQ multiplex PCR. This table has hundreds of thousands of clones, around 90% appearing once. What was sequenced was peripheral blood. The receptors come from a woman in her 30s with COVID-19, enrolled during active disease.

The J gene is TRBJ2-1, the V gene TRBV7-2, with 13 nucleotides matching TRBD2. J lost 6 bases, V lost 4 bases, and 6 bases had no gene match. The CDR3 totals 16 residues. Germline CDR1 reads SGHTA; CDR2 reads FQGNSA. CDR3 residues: CASSSRLAGGSNEQFF. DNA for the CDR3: TGTGCCAGCAGCTCTAGACTAGCGGGAGGTTCCAATGAGCAGTTCTTC.

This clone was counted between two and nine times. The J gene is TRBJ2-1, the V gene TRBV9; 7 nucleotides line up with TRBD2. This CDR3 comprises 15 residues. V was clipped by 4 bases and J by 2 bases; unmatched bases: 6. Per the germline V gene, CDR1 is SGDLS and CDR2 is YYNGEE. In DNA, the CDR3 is TGTGCCAGCAGCCCTGGGGGAGGGGCCTACAATGAGCAGTTCTTC. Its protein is CASSPGGGAYNEQFF.

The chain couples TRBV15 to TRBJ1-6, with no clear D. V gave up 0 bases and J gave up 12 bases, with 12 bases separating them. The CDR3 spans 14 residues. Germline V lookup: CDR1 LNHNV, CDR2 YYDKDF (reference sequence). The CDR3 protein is CATSRDIDSGPLHF. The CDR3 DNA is TGTGCCACCAGCAGAGATATAGACTCCGGACCCCTCCACTTT.

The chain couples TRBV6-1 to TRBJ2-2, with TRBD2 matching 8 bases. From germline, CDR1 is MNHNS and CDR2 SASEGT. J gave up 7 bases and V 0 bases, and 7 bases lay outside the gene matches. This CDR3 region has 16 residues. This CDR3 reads CASSEAVAGGIGELFF. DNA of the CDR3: TGTGCCAGCAGTGAAGCGGTTGCGGGAGGTATCGGGGAGCTGTTTTTT.

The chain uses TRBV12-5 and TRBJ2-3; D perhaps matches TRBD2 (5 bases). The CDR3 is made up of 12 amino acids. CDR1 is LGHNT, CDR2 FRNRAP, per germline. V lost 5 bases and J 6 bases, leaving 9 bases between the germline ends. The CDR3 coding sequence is TGTGCTAGTGGTCTAGCACAGGATACGCAGTATTTT. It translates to CASGLAQDTQYF.

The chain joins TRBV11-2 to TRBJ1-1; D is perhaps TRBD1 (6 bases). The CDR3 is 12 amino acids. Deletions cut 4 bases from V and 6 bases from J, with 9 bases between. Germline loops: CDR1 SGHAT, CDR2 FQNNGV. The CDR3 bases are TGTGCCAGCAGCTCACAGGGTTCTGAAGCTTTCTTT. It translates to CASSSQGSEAFF. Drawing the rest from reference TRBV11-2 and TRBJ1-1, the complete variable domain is EAGVAQSPRYKIIEKRQSVAFWCNPISGHATLYWYQQILGQGPKLLIQFQNNGVVDDSQLPKDRFSAERLKGVDSTLKIQPAKLEDSAVYLCASSSQGSEAFFGQGTRLTVV.

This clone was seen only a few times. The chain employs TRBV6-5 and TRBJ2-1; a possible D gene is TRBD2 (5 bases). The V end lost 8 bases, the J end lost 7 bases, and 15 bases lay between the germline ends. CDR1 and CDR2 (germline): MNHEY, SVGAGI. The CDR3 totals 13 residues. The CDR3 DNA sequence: TGTGCCAGCGAGATTCAAGGCGGGAATGAGCAGTTCTTC. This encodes CASEIQGGNEQFF.

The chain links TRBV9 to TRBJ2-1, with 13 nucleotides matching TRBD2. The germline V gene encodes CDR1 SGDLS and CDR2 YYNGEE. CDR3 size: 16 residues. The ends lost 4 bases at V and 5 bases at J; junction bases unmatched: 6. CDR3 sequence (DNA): TGTGCCAGCAGCTCCCGACTAGCGGGAGGCCACAATGAGCAGTTCTTC. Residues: CASSSRLAGGHNEQFF. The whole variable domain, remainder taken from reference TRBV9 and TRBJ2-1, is DSGVTQTPKHLITATGQRVTLRCSPRSGDLSVYWYQQSLDQGLQFLIQYYNGEERAKGNILERFSAQQFPDLHSELNLSSLELGDSALYFCASSSRLAGGHNEQFFGPGTRLTVL.

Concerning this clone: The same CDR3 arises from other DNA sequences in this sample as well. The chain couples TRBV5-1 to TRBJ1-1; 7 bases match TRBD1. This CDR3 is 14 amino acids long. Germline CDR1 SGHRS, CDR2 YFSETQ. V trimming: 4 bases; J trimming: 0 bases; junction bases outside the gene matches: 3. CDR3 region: CASSGDSLNTEAFF. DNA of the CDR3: TGCGCCAGCAGCGGGGACAGTTTGAACACTGAAGCTTTCTTT. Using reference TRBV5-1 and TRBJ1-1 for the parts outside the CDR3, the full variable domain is KAGVTQTPRYLIKTRGQQVTLSCSPISGHRSVSWYQQTPGQGLQFLFEYFSETQRNKGNFPGRFSGRQFSNSRSEMNVSTLELGDSALYLCASSGDSLNTEAFFGQGTRLTVV.

The CDR3 DNA follows: TGTGCCAGCAGCTTGGGATTTAGCGGAAATGAGCAGTTCTTC. Its translation is CASSLGFSGNEQFF. The chain has TRBV7-9 and TRBJ2-1, with a tentative D call TRBD2 (6 bases). The CDR3 runs to 14 residues. Trimming left V 3 bases short and J 7 bases short, with 13 bases between. The germline gives CDR1 SEHNR, CDR2 FQNEAQ (reference sequence).

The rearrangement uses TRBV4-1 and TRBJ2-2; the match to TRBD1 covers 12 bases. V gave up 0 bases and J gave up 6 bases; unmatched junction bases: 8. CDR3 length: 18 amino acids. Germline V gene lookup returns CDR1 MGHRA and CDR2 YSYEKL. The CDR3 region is CASSQDLGQGAGAGELFF. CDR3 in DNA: TGCGCCAGCAGCCAAGATTTGGGACAGGGGGCAGGTGCCGGGGAGCTGTTTTTT.

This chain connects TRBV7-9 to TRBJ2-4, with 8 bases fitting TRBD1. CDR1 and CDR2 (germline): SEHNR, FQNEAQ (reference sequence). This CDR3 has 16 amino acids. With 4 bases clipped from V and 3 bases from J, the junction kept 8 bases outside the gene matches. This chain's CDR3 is CASSSGQGSVKNIQYF. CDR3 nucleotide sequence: TGTGCCAGCAGCTCCGGACAGGGTTCGGTCAAAAACATTCAGTACTTC.

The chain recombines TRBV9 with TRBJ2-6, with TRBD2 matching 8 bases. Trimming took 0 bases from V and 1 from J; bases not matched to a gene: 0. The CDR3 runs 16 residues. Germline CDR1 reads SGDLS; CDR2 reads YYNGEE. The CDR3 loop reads CASSVERGSGANVLTF. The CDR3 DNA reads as TGTGCCAGCAGCGTAGAGCGGGGGTCTGGGGCCAACGTCCTGACTTTC.

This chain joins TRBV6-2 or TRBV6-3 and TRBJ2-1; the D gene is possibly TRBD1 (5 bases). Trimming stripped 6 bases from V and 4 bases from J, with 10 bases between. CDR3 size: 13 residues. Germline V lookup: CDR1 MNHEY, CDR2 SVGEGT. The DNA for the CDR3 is TGTGCCAGCAGCCAACAGGCATACAATGAGCAGTTCTTC. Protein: CASSQQAYNEQFF.

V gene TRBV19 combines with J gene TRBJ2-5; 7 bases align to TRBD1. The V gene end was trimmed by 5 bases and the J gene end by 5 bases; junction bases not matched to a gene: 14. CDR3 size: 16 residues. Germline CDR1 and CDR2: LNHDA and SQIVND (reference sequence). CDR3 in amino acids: CASSSQRQGVGETQYF. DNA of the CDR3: TGTGCCAGTAGTTCCCAGAGACAGGGAGTAGGGGAGACCCAGTACTTC.

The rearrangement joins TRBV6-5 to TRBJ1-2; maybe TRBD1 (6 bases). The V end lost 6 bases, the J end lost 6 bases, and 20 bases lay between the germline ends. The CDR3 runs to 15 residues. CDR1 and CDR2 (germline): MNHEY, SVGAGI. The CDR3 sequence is CASRIYGGRGDGYTF. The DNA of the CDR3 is TGTGCCAGCAGAATTTACGGGGGGCGCGGAGATGGCTACACCTTC.

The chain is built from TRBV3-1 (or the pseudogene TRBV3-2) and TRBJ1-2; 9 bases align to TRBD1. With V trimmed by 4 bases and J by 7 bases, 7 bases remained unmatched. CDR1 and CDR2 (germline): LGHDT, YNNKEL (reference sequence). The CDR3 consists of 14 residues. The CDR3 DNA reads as TGTGCCAGCAGCCCGGGACAGGGTACGTCTGGCTACACCTTC. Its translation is CASSPGQGTSGYTF.

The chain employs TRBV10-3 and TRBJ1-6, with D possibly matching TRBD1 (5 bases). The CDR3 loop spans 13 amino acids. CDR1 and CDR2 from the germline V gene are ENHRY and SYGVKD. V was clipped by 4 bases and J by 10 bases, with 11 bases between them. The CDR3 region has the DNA TGTGCCATCAGTGCGGACGGGGGATCACCCCTCCACTTT. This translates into CAISADGGSPLHF.

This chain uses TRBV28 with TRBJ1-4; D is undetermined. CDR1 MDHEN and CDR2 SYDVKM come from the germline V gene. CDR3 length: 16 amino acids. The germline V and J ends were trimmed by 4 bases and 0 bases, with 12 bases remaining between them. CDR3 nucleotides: TGTGCCAGCAGTTCCACTCACGCTACAACTAATGAAAAACTGTTTTTT. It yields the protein CASSSTHATTNEKLFF.

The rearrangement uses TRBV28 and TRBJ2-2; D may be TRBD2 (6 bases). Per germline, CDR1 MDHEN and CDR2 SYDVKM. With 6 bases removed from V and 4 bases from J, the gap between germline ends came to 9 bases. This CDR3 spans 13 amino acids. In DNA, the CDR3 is TGTGCCAGCAGGGAGGGGCCCACCGGGGAGCTGTTTTTT. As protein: CASREGPTGELFF.

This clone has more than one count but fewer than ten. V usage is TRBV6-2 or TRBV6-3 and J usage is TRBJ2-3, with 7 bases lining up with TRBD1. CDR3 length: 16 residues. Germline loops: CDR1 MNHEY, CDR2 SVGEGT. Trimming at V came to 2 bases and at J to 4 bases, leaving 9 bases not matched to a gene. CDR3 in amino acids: CASSYPTGFGADTQYF. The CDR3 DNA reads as TGTGCCAGCAGTTACCCGACAGGGTTCGGCGCAGATACGCAGTATTTT.

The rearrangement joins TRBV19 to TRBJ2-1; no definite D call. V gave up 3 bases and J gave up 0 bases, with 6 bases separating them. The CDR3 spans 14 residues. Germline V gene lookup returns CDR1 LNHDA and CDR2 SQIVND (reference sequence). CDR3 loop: CASSMASSYNEQFF. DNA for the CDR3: TGTGCCAGTAGTATGGCTAGCTCCTACAATGAGCAGTTCTTC.

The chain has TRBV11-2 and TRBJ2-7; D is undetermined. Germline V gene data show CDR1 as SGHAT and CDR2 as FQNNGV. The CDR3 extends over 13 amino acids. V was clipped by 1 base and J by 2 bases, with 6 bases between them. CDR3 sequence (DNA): TGTGCCAGCAGCTTAGTCGGTCCCTACGAGCAGTACGTC. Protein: CASSLVGPYEQYV.

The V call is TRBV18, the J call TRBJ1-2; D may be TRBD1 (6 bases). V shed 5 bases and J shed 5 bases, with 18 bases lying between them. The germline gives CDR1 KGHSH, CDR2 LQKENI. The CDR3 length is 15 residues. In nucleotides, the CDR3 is TGTGCCAGCTCAGCCTCGTCGGGACACGATTATGGCTACACCTTC. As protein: CASSASSGHDYGYTF.

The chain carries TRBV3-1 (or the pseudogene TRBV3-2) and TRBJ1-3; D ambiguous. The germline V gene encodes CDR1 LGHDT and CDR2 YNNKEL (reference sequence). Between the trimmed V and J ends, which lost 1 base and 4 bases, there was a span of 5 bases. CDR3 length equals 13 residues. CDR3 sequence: CASSQVRGNTIYF. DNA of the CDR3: TGTGCCAGCAGCCAAGTGAGGGGAAACACCATATATTTT.

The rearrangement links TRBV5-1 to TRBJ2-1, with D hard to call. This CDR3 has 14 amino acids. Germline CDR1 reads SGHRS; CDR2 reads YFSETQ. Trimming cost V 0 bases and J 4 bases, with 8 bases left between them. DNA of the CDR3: TGCGCCAGCAGCTTGGACGTGGAGTACAATGAGCAGTTCTTC. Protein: CASSLDVEYNEQFF.

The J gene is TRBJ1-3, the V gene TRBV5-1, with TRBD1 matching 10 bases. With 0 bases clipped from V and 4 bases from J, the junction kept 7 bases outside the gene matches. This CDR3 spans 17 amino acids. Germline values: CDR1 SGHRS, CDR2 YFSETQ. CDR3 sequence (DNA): TGCGCCAGCAGCTTGGTCGGGACAGGGGTAGGAGGAAACACCATATATTTT. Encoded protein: CASSLVGTGVGGNTIYF. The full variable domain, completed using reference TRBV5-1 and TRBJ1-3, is KAGVTQTPRYLIKTRGQQVTLSCSPISGHRSVSWYQQTPGQGLQFLFEYFSETQRNKGNFPGRFSGRQFSNSRSEMNVSTLELGDSALYLCASSLVGTGVGGNTIYFGEGSWLTVV.

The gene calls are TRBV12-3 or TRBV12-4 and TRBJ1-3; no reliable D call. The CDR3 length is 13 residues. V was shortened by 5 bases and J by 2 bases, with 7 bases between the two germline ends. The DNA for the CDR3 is TGTGCCAGCAGTCCGGTAGCTGGAAACACCATATATTTT. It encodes CASSPVAGNTIYF.

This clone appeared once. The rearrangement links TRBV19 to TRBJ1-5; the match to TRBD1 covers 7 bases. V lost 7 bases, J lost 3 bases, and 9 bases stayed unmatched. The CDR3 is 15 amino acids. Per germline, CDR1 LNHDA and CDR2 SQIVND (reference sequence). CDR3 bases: TGTGCCAGTAACCCACAGGGGATGAACAATCAGCCCCAGCATTTT. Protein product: CASNPQGMNNQPQHF.

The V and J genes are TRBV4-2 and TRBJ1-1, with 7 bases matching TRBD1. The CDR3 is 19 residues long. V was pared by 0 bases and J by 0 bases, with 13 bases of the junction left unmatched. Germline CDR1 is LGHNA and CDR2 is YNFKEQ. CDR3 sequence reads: CASSQEGEGARSMNTEAFF. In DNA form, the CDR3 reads TGTGCCAGCAGCCAAGAGGGTGAGGGGGCGCGGAGTATGAACACTGAAGCTTTCTTT.

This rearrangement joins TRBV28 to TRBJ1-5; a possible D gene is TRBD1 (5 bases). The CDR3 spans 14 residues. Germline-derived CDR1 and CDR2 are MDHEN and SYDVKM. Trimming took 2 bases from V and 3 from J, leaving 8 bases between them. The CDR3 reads CASSLRDYNQPQHF. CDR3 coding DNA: TGTGCCAGCAGTTTACGGGACTACAATCAGCCCCAGCATTTT.